This entry features one T cell receptor beta chain sequence. Its specificity is unknown. The entry originates in a study of T cells expressing NK-cell markers. Study at large: Seven of the eight sequenced donors were classified as HCMV-seropositive, and one was classified as seronegative. General study findings and limits: Four of the donors also had these clonotypes leading their CD3+CD56-NKG2C+ fraction. Dominant NKG2C+ clonotype frequencies of about 1.0-8% of CD8+ T cells were measured in over five donors. Clarity on HCMV specificity was lacking for the expanded NKG2C+ T cell clones.

TCRdb re-called the 5' RACE reads and gives one entry per CDR3 protein, without DNA. In total, the table holds roughly 420,000 distinct CDR3 sequences. The CDR3 is made up of 15 amino acids. Germline lookup yields CDR1 SEHNR and CDR2 FQNEAQ (reference sequence). The sequenced sample was blood T cells: a sorted CD56 or NKG2C T cell subset, CD4+ or CD8+ T cells, or bulk PBMC T cells (not recorded which). This TCR was recovered from a woman aged 18 to 75 in good health. The rearrangement uses TRBV7-9 and TRBJ1-1; TCRdb's D call of TRBD1 is untestable without DNA. The CDR3 region is CASSYRTGANTEAFF.